This entry features one T cell receptor (beta chain) sequence. Its antigen is currently unknown. The entry originates in a study of OX40 agonist ivuxolimab in advanced cancers. Turning to the study itself: Partial responses were recorded for three patients, including one with hepatocellular carcinoma and two with cutaneous melanoma. Overall study findings and caveats: Dose levels from 0.1 to 3.0 mg/kg saw CD4+ and CD8+ blood T cells expand clonally by week 6. Relative to CD4+, CD8+ T cells held more expanded clones on average.

The method was immunoSEQ multiplex PCR; TCRdb's version includes in-frame clones alone and lacks a portion of them. Of about 67,000 clones in the sample, roughly 90% were seen once. There are 18 residues in the CDR3. V shed 4 bases, J shed 0 bases, and the junction held 7 bases outside the gene matches. Per germline, CDR1 SGHTA and CDR2 FQGNSA. Autoimmune disease history or systemic immunosuppression disqualified patients. The specimen was CD4+ or CD8+ T cells sorted from blood, collected in a trial of the OX40 agonist ivuxolimab. The chain is built from TRBV7-2 and TRBJ2-5, with TRBD2 matching 14 bases. The clonotype originates from an adult with an advanced solid tumor such as melanoma, head and neck, liver or kidney cancer. The CDR3 here is CASSSGLAGGLYQETQYF. DNA of the CDR3: TGTGCCAGCAGCTCCGGACTAGCGGGAGGATTGTACCAAGAGACCCAGTACTTC.